Below are 19 T cell receptor beta chains sequenced from a single sample in a study of CD4 and CD8 cells across lung adenocarcinoma regions. Via MiXCR, TCRdb re-called the PCR reads, giving one row per CDR3 protein. The sample lists approximately 25,000 distinct CDR3 sequences, more than 40% occurring once. Sequenced: CD8+ T cells from the center of a lung tumor. The receptor source for this set is a male donor with lung adenocarcinoma. The CD4 and CD8 labels of this study may be unreliable.

This rearrangement joins TRBV6-5 to TRBJ2-3; D uncertain. V gave up 4 bases and J gave up 11 bases, with 19 bases separating them. The germline gives CDR1 MNHEY, CDR2 SVGAGI. The CDR3 extends over 14 amino acids. CDR3 sequence reads: CASSSPGLSWKQYF. DNA of the CDR3: TGTGCCAGCAGTTCCCCCGGGTTGAGTTGGAAGCAGTATTTT.

The chain is built from TRBV6-1 and TRBJ2-5; D might be TRBD1 (6 bases). The J call is in doubt because the DNA end fits TRBJ2-7 better. The CDR3 covers 14 residues. Germline CDR1 is MNHNS and CDR2 is SASEGT. The CDR3 sequence: CASRRDNTNYEQYF. CDR3 nucleotides: TGTGCCAGCAGGAGGGACAATACGAACTACGAGCAGTACTTC.

This clonotype is medium-sized. The rearrangement uses TRBV6-1 and TRBJ1-2; possibly TRBD1 for D (6 bases). This CDR3 contains 14 residues. Germline assignment: CDR1 MNHNS and CDR2 SASEGT. The ends were cut back, 6 bases at V and 5 bases at J, with 16 bases in the middle. The CDR3 region has the DNA TGTGCCAGCAGCGCACAGGGAGGCGAGTATGGCTACACCTTC. Its translation is CASSAQGGEYGYTF.

The gene calls are TRBV29-1 and TRBJ2-3; no clear D. Germline V lookup: CDR1 SQVTM, CDR2 ANQGSEA. The CDR3 extends over 12 amino acids. V was cut by 7 bases and J by 1 base, with 9 bases left in between. CDR3 region: CSGSGGTDTQYF. The CDR3 coding sequence is TGCAGCGGGAGTGGGGGCACAGATACGCAGTATTTT.

The chain links TRBV5-6 to TRBJ2-4; 13 bases match TRBD2. The CDR3 contains 14 residues. Trimming cost V 4 bases and J 13 bases; bases outside gene matches: 8. Germline assignment: CDR1 SGHDT and CDR2 YYEEEE. The CDR3 DNA sequence: TGTGCCAGCAGCCTAGGACTAGCGGGGGATATGCAGTACTTC. Translating gives CASSLGLAGDMQYF.

The chain has TRBV27 and TRBJ2-5; 9 bases agree with TRBD1. Near its end, the DNA agrees better with TRBJ2-7, so the J call may be wrong. The CDR3 has 15 residues. Per the germline V gene, CDR1 is MNHEY and CDR2 is SMNVEV (reference sequence). The CDR3 reads CASSEPGTGRYEQYF. As DNA, the CDR3 is TGTGCCAGCAGTGAACCCGGGACAGGGCGATACGAGCAGTACTTC.

This clonotype was seen many times. The V and J genes are TRBV10-1 and TRBJ1-1; D uncertain. The germline gives CDR1 WNHNN, CDR2 SYGVQD (reference sequence). V lost 3 bases and J 1 base, leaving 6 bases between the germline ends. The CDR3 is made up of 13 amino acids. The CDR3 reads CASSDWTNTEAFF. The CDR3 bases are TGCGCCAGCAGTGACTGGACGAACACTGAAGCTTTCTTT.

The chain links TRBV6-1 to TRBJ2-1; TRBD1 matches 8 bases. V trimming: 6 bases; J trimming: 4 bases; junction bases outside the gene matches: 8. Germline CDR1 MNHNS, CDR2 SASEGT. This CDR3 has 15 amino acids. CDR3 sequence reads: CASSFGQGPYNEQFF. The CDR3 DNA reads as TGTGCCAGCAGCTTTGGACAGGGCCCATACAATGAGCAGTTCTTC.

J is TRBJ2-1 and V is TRBV6-1; 7 positions agree with TRBD2. The J call may be incorrect, as the DNA end agrees better with TRBJ2-5. Germline lookup yields CDR1 MNHNS and CDR2 SASEGT. This CDR3 spans 15 amino acids. CDR3 sequence reads: CASRPEWGGQETQYF. The CDR3 region has the DNA TGTGCCAGCCGACCCGAGTGGGGGGGGCAAGAGACCCAGTACTTC.

The chain uses TRBV6-1 and TRBJ2-5, with TRBD2 matching over 13 bases. The CDR3 contains 14 residues. With V trimmed by 6 bases and J by 4 bases, 2 bases remained unmatched. The germline gives CDR1 MNHNS, CDR2 SASEGT. The CDR3 bases are TGTGCCAGCAGACTAGCGGGAGGGCCAGAGACCCAGTACTTC. Amino acid sequence: CASRLAGGPETQYF.

Ten or more counts support this clonotype. The chain carries TRBV6-5 and TRBJ2-5; D is unresolved. V shed 8 bases and J shed 3 bases, with 13 bases lying between them. The CDR3 runs to 13 residues. Germline V gene lookup returns CDR1 MNHEY and CDR2 SVGAGI. CDR3 DNA sequence: TGTGCCAGCGGTTCTTGGGCGGAAGAGACCCAGTACTTC. Encoded protein: CASGSWAEETQYF.

V gene TRBV6-1 combines with J gene TRBJ2-2; the D is unclear. This CDR3 spans 12 amino acids. The ends were cut back, 1 base at V and 7 bases at J, with 4 bases in the middle. Germline CDR1 and CDR2: MNHNS and SASEGT. For the CDR3, the DNA is TGTGCCAGCAGTGAAGTTGGCGGGGAGCTGTTTTTT. The encoded protein is CASSEVGGELFF.

This clonotype was seen many times. This chain links TRBV27 with TRBJ2-1; possibly TRBD1 or TRBD2 for D (5 bases each). With the DNA end fitting TRBJ2-7 better, the J assignment may be wrong. The V gene's germline CDR1 is MNHEY and CDR2 SMNVEV (reference sequence). The CDR3 extends over 15 amino acids. In DNA, the CDR3 is TGTGCCAGCAGTGTCACAGGCCTCGGGAACTACGAGCAGTACTTC. Amino acid sequence: CASSVTGLGNYEQYF.

The gene calls are TRBV7-2 and TRBJ2-5, with 7 bases lining up with TRBD2. CDR1 and CDR2 (germline): SGHTA, FQGNSA. The CDR3 sequence is 12 residues long. V was clipped by 3 bases and J by 5 bases; unmatched bases: 0. The CDR3 DNA sequence: TGTGCCAGCAGCTTGCGGGGGGAGACCCAGTACTTC. Its protein is CASSLRGETQYF.

This clonotype appeared many times. The chain recombines TRBV5-1 with TRBJ1-2; TRBD1 matches at 7 bases. The junction had 7 bases not matched to a gene; V was cut back by 3 bases and J by 2 bases. This CDR3 is built from 15 residues. CDR1 and CDR2 from the germline V gene are SGHRS and YFSETQ. Here the CDR3 DNA reads TGCGCCAGCAGCTCGACAGGGTGGGAGAACTATGGCTACACCTTC. It yields the protein CASSSTGWENYGYTF.

By share, this clonotype counts as medium-sized. The chain combines TRBV25-1 with TRBJ2-1, with D maybe TRBD2 (8 bases). V shed 1 base and J shed 5 bases, with 18 bases lying between them. Germline V gene sequence: CDR1 MGHDK, CDR2 SYGVNS. CDR3 size: 17 residues. CDR3: CASSEWRGSGTDNEQFF. CDR3 sequence (DNA): TGTGCCAGCAGTGAATGGAGGGGTAGCGGGACAGACAATGAGCAGTTCTTC.

In regard to this clonotype: One end of the junction does not line up with germline, which may come from a read error. The chain uses TRBV10-1 and TRBJ2-3; D possibly matches TRBD1 or TRBD2 (5 bases each). CDR3 length equals 14 residues. From germline, CDR1 is WNHNN and CDR2 SYGVQD (reference sequence). CDR3 bases: TGCGGCAGCAGGGAGAGGCATGCCACAGATACTCAGTATTTT. It translates to CGSRERHATDTQYF.

This clonotype was recorded at least ten times. One junction end does not reproduce the germline sequence, and a read error may be involved. V is TRBV6-1 and J is TRBJ2-2, with 9 nucleotides matching TRBD1. Germline V CDR1 and CDR2: MNHNS, SASEGT. The CDR3 is 13 residues long. The CDR3 DNA reads TGTGCCAGCAGTGACACCCGGGACAGGGATCTGTTTTTT. Its translation: CASSDTRDRDLFF.

This sequence joins TRBV6-1 and TRBJ2-3; tentative D call: TRBD2 (7 bases). The J call is uncertain, as TRBJ2-7 better fits the DNA end. In germline, CDR1 is MNHNS, CDR2 SASEGT. This CDR3 region has 15 residues. As DNA, the CDR3 is TGTGCCAGCAACACGGGGGCGGGAGCCGAAGATACGCAGTACTTC. Translating it yields CASNTGAGAEDTQYF.